The next 28 T cell receptor beta chains were all read from a single sample in a study of T cell responses to AZD1222 COVID-19 vaccine. Sequencing was performed with immunoSEQ multiplex PCR; in TCRdb, only in-frame clones are kept and a portion is missing. The data contain about 180,000 clones, 75% to 90% of them singletons. Material: peripheral blood, obtained on day 0 of AZD1222 vaccination. The source is an adult in good health.

V and J are TRBV19 and TRBJ1-5; D not resolved. This CDR3 contains 14 residues. Trimming removed 4 bases from V and 1 base from J, with 8 bases in between. The germline V gene encodes CDR1 LNHDA and CDR2 SQIVND (reference sequence). CDR3 loop: CASSTRPSNQPQHF. The CDR3 nucleotides read TGTGCCAGTAGTACCCGCCCAAGCAATCAGCCCCAGCATTTT.

The rearrangement links TRBV27 to TRBJ1-4, with D possibly being TRBD1 (6 bases). The CDR3 totals 16 residues. The V gene lost 0 bases and the J gene lost 7 bases, with 15 bases spanning the gap. In germline, CDR1 is MNHEY, CDR2 SMNVEV (reference sequence). CDR3 sequence reads: CASSLSPVGGAEKLFF. Written as DNA, the CDR3 is TGTGCCAGCAGTTTATCACCCGTCGGGGGGGCTGAAAAACTGTTTTTT.

The chain uses TRBV19 and TRBJ1-1; D remains unclear. The germline CDR1 and CDR2 sequences are LNHDA and SQIVND (reference sequence). The CDR3 is made up of 13 amino acids. Trimming took off 3 bases at V and 0 bases at J, with 5 bases between the two ends. The CDR3: CASSMALNTEAFF. CDR3 nucleotide sequence: TGTGCCAGTAGTATGGCCCTGAACACTGAAGCTTTCTTT.

This rearrangement joins TRBV3-1 (or the pseudogene TRBV3-2) to TRBJ2-7; 10 bases line up with TRBD1. The CDR3 length is 14 residues. J was trimmed by 3 bases and V by 4 bases; bases with no gene match: 3. In germline, CDR1 is LGHDT, CDR2 YNNKEL (reference sequence). The chain's CDR3 is CASSPGQGHYEQYV. CDR3 coding DNA: TGTGCCAGCAGCCCGGGACAGGGGCACTACGAGCAGTACGTC.

The gene calls are TRBV14 and TRBJ1-2, with 9 bases lining up with TRBD1. This CDR3 has 15 residues. V shed 4 bases, J shed 4 bases, and the junction held 7 bases outside the gene matches. Looked up from germline, CDR1 is SGHDN and CDR2 is FVKESK. The CDR3 region is CASSRSTGGIYGYTF. In nucleotides, the CDR3 is TGTGCCAGCAGCCGATCGACAGGGGGTATCTATGGCTACACCTTC.

The chain carries TRBV4-2 and TRBJ2-2; 10 bases line up with TRBD1. V lost 4 bases, J lost 3 bases, and 8 bases stayed unmatched. This CDR3 comprises 17 residues. The germline V gene has CDR1 LGHNA and CDR2 YNFKEQ. Here the CDR3 DNA reads TGTGCCAGCAGCCCGACAGGGGGCGATGGCTACACCGGGGAGCTGTTTTTT. It translates to CASSPTGGDGYTGELFF.

This clone has just one count. This chain connects TRBV9 to TRBJ2-7, with TRBD1 as a possible D gene (5 bases). Trimming took 3 bases from V and 2 from J, leaving 12 bases between them. CDR3 length: 14 residues. CDR1 is SGDLS and CDR2 is YYNGEE in the germline V gene. CDR3 region: CASSARQSTYEQYF. Written as DNA, the CDR3 is TGTGCCAGCAGCGCGCGACAGTCGACCTACGAGCAGTACTTC.

The genes are TRBV9 and TRBJ1-4; the D is unclear. The CDR3 covers 18 residues. The germline gives CDR1 SGDLS, CDR2 YYNGEE. V was cut by 1 base and J by 0 bases, with 16 bases left in between. The CDR3 DNA is TGTGCCAGCAGCGTACCCCAGACACCGGTCGCAACTAATGAAAAACTGTTTTTT. Its protein product is CASSVPQTPVATNEKLFF.

V gene TRBV2 combines with J gene TRBJ2-3, with D tentatively TRBD2 (6 bases). Trimming pared 0 bases from V and 0 bases from J, leaving 13 bases between. Germline CDR1 and CDR2: SNHLY and FYNNEI. This CDR3 is built from 17 residues. For the CDR3, the DNA is TGTGCCAGCAGTGAAGCGGAACTAGCCTATAGCACAGATACGCAGTATTTT. Amino acid sequence: CASSEAELAYSTDTQYF. The full variable domain, in which reference TRBV2 and TRBJ2-3 provide the parts outside the CDR3, is EPEVTQTPSHQVTQMGQEVILRCVPISNHLYFYWYRQILGQKVEFLVSFYNNEISEKSEIFDDQFSVERPDGSNFTLKIRSTKLEDSAMYFCASSEAELAYSTDTQYFGPGTRLTVL.

This chain joins TRBV11-1 and TRBJ2-5; 9 bases align to TRBD1. V gave up 3 bases and J gave up 5 bases; unmatched junction bases: 7. This CDR3 is built from 15 residues. The germline CDR1 and CDR2 sequences are SGHAT and FQDESV (reference sequence). The CDR3 spells CASSFDWTGVETQYF. In DNA, the CDR3 is TGTGCCAGCAGCTTTGACTGGACAGGGGTCGAGACCCAGTACTTC.

This clone was found a few times. V usage is TRBV28 and J usage is TRBJ1-5; tentative D call: TRBD1 (6 bases). Germline-derived CDR1 and CDR2 are MDHEN and SYDVKM. The V and J ends lost 4 bases and 4 bases respectively, with 14 bases between them. This CDR3 spans 15 amino acids. CDR3 coding DNA: TGTGCCAGCAGTTACGACAGGCCTGGTAATCAGCCCCAGCATTTT. Residues: CASSYDRPGNQPQHF.

The rearrangement joins TRBV7-9 to TRBJ2-1; possibly TRBD2 for D (6 bases). The CDR3 is made up of 16 amino acids. The V and J ends lost 2 bases and 9 bases respectively, with 20 bases between them. The germline CDR1 and CDR2 sequences are SEHNR and FQNEAQ (reference sequence). This CDR3 reads CASSLPVGGETSEQFF. CDR3 bases: TGTGCCAGCAGCTTACCGGTTGGCGGGGAAACGAGTGAGCAGTTCTTC.

This clone came up a few times. The CDR3 DNA is TGTGCCAGCAGTCCGCCGGATCAGATTGGTGAAGCTTTCTTT. Encoded protein: CASSPPDQIGEAFF. The chain is built from TRBV27 and TRBJ1-1; D is unclear. Between the trimmed V and J ends, which lost 5 bases and 7 bases, there was a span of 17 bases. This CDR3 has 14 residues. CDR1 MNHEY and CDR2 SMNVEV come from the germline V gene (reference sequence).

The chain has TRBV29-1 and TRBJ2-6; D may be TRBD2 (6 bases). V was pared by 0 bases and J by 0 bases, with 15 bases between. Germline assignment: CDR1 SQVTM and CDR2 ANQGSEA. There are 18 residues in the CDR3. CDR3 region: CSVEDGRTGDSGANVLTF. CDR3 coding DNA: TGCAGCGTTGAAGATGGGAGGACGGGAGACTCTGGGGCCAACGTCCTGACTTTC.

This chain uses TRBV4-2 with TRBJ2-3; unclear D gene. The CDR3 totals 13 residues. The germline CDR1 and CDR2 sequences are LGHNA and YNFKEQ. Trimming left V 0 bases short and J 5 bases short, with 6 bases between. The CDR3 DNA follows: TGTGCCAGCAGCCAAGATCATGGAGATACGCAGTATTTT. Residues: CASSQDHGDTQYF.

Regarding this clone: The same CDR3 is also encoded by other DNA sequences in this sample. The V and J genes are TRBV19 and TRBJ2-5; D uncertain. CDR1 and CDR2 from the germline V gene are LNHDA and SQIVND (reference sequence). V dropped 0 bases and J dropped 3 bases, with 5 bases sitting between them. This CDR3 is built from 13 residues. The CDR3 DNA reads TGTGCCAGTAGTATAGATCTGGAAGAGACCCAGTACTTC. This translates into CASSIDLEETQYF.

The rearrangement links TRBV29-1 to TRBJ2-1; 7 bases are shared with TRBD1. Germline V gene data show CDR1 as SQVTM and CDR2 as ANQGSEA. Trimming at V came to 3 bases and at J to 4 bases, leaving 3 bases not matched to a gene. This CDR3 contains 13 residues. The CDR3 loop reads CSVDGTDYNEQFF. DNA for the CDR3: TGCAGCGTTGACGGGACAGATTACAATGAGCAGTTCTTC.

V is TRBV27 and J is TRBJ2-7; D remains ambiguous. V shed 2 bases and J shed 3 bases, with 5 bases lying between them. This CDR3 comprises 12 residues. Germline CDR1 MNHEY, CDR2 SMNVEV (reference sequence). This CDR3 reads CASSLLGYEQYF. CDR3 nucleotide sequence: TGTGCCAGCAGTTTACTGGGCTACGAGCAGTACTTC.

The chain is built from TRBV6-2 or TRBV6-3 and TRBJ1-5, with D maybe TRBD1 (5 bases). The CDR3 consists of 16 residues. In germline, CDR1 is MNHEY, CDR2 SVGEGT. V lost 4 bases and J lost 7, with 20 bases in between. This CDR3 is CASSSLSGFMAQPQHF. The CDR3 coding sequence is TGTGCCAGCAGTTCCCTATCAGGGTTCATGGCGCAGCCCCAGCATTTT.

The gene calls are TRBV5-1 and TRBJ1-1; weak D call: TRBD1 (5 bases). CDR3 length: 16 residues. Trimming shortened V by 4 bases and J by 3 bases, and 19 bases separated the two germline ends. Germline V gene data show CDR1 as SGHRS and CDR2 as YFSETQ. This CDR3 is CASSLRLALGHTEAFF. The CDR3, as DNA: TGCGCCAGCAGCCTTCGTTTAGCTCTGGGGCACACTGAAGCTTTCTTT.

The chain couples TRBV25-1 to TRBJ1-2, with D possibly being TRBD1 (5 bases). V gave up 7 bases and J gave up 6 bases, with 15 bases separating them. Germline CDR1 is MGHDK and CDR2 is SYGVNS. CDR3 length: 13 residues. CDR3 amino acids: CASKDDRGNGYTF. The CDR3 bases are TGTGCCAGCAAGGACGACCGGGGGAATGGCTACACCTTC.

This clone appeared once. J is TRBJ1-4 and V is TRBV7-9; 8 bases are shared with TRBD1. Germline loops: CDR1 SEHNR, CDR2 FQNEAQ (reference sequence). CDR3 length: 18 amino acids. The V gene end was trimmed by 5 bases and the J gene end by 7 bases; junction bases not matched to a gene: 18. CDR3 in amino acids: CASSPPTAGDRSTEKLFF. The CDR3 DNA reads as TGTGCCAGCAGCCCCCCTACCGCCGGGGACAGGTCAACTGAAAAACTGTTTTTT.

This clone was observed once. V gene TRBV7-9 combines with J gene TRBJ1-5; TRBD1 is a possible D gene (5 bases). Trimming took off 1 base at V and 1 base at J, with 5 bases between the two ends. This CDR3 comprises 14 residues. Germline V CDR1 and CDR2: SEHNR, FQNEAQ (reference sequence). DNA for the CDR3: TGTGCCAGCAGCTTAGGGGACAGCAATCAGCCCCAGCATTTT. It codes for CASSLGDSNQPQHF.

This clone showed up just once. The gene calls are TRBV12-2 and TRBJ2-2; the table assigns TRBD1, which was not confirmed against the DNA. TRBV12-2 is annotated as a pseudogene. The CDR3 totals 20 residues. This CDR3 is CASRLARTGNPKPSTGELFF. In DNA form, the CDR3 reads TGTGCAAGTCGCTTAGCAAGGACAGGAAACCCAAAACCGAGCACCGGGGAGCTGTTTTTT.

The chain employs TRBV12-3 or TRBV12-4 and TRBJ2-3, with D unclear. This CDR3 has 12 amino acids. V gave up 6 bases and J gave up 5 bases, with 9 bases separating them. The CDR3 coding sequence is TGTGCCAGCAGGAGGCCGGGAGATACGCAGTATTTT. Protein: CASRRPGDTQYF.

The rearrangement links TRBV2 to TRBJ2-2, with D hard to call. The CDR3 contains 13 residues. With 2 bases removed from V and 9 bases from J, the gap between germline ends came to 10 bases. Germline CDR1 and CDR2: SNHLY and FYNNEI. CDR3 protein: CASSELLDWELFF. The CDR3 DNA is TGTGCCAGCAGTGAACTTCTGGATTGGGAGCTGTTTTTT. The full variable domain, rest sourced from reference TRBV2 and TRBJ2-2, is EPEVTQTPSHQVTQMGQEVILRCVPISNHLYFYWYRQILGQKVEFLVSFYNNEISEKSEIFDDQFSVERPDGSNFTLKIRSTKLEDSAMYFCASSELLDWELFFGEGSRLTVL.

CDR3 in DNA: TGTGCCAGCAGCCAACATACTAGCGTTACGCAGTATTTT. Translating gives CASSQHTSVTQYF. The chain has TRBV3-1 (or the pseudogene TRBV3-2) and TRBJ2-3; 7 bases are shared with TRBD2. CDR1 and CDR2 (germline): LGHDT, YNNKEL (reference sequence). CDR3 size: 13 residues. J was trimmed by 8 bases and V by 2 bases; bases with no gene match: 4.

The rearrangement uses TRBV15 and TRBJ2-5; no clear D gene. The CDR3 extends over 12 amino acids. V shed 8 bases and J shed 3 bases, with 10 bases lying between them. Germline V gene data show CDR1 as LNHNV and CDR2 as YYDKDF (reference sequence). CDR3 loop: CATSAPKETQYF. The DNA for the CDR3 is TGTGCCACCTCGGCCCCCAAAGAGACCCAGTACTTC.